These 16 T cell receptor beta chains share one sample of origin, sequenced in a study of spatial heterogeneity in lung cancer. Their specific antigens are unknown. Study-wide results and caveats: The study found that expanded intratumoral alpha and beta TCR counts tracked tumor mutation counts.

Using its own MiXCR run on the 5' RACE reads, TCRdb lists one record per CDR3 protein. In the table there are 25,000 to 30,000 distinct CDR3 sequences, roughly 7.1% of which are singletons. This sample's time point: sample taken at primary tumor resection. Sequenced material: lung tumor tissue, taken at surgery. The receptors were sampled from a male donor with early-stage non-small cell lung cancer.

This clonotype was seen repeatedly, ten times or more. This chain uses TRBV7-7 with TRBJ2-2, with D perhaps matching TRBD1 or TRBD2 (6 bases each). This CDR3 contains 17 residues. The V gene's germline CDR1 is SSHAT and CDR2 FNYEAQ (reference sequence). Trimming removed 2 bases from V and 1 base from J, with 14 bases in between. The CDR3 loop is CASSLLGGRWNTGELFF. The CDR3 DNA reads TGTGCCAGCAGCTTATTGGGGGGCAGGTGGAACACCGGGGAGCTGTTTTTT.

This clonotype was picked up many times. This chain connects TRBV9 to TRBJ1-6, with D perhaps matching TRBD1 (6 bases). V lost 10 bases, J lost 9 bases, and 14 bases lay in between. This CDR3 is 12 amino acids long. Germline CDR1 SGDLS, CDR2 YYNGEE. CDR3: CASQGWGSPLHF. In nucleotides, the CDR3 is TGTGCCTCCCAGGGGTGGGGTTCACCCCTCCACTTT.

There are many counts of this clonotype. The genes are TRBV5-4 and TRBJ1-6, with D maybe TRBD1 (5 bases). V was pared by 4 bases and J by 7 bases, with 15 bases between. CDR1 and CDR2 (germline): SGHNT, YYREEE (reference sequence). The CDR3 extends over 15 amino acids. The CDR3 coding sequence is TGTGCCAGCAGCCTACCAGGGACGGACAATTCACCCCTCCACTTT. It codes for CASSLPGTDNSPLHF.

Only a few counts were recorded for this clonotype. The chain couples TRBV11-2 to TRBJ2-2; 9 nucleotides line up with TRBD1. Germline trimming cut 4 bases from V and 6 bases from J; bases unmatched to any gene: 6. Germline values: CDR1 SGHAT, CDR2 FQNNGV. The CDR3 is 15 amino acids. The DNA of the CDR3 is TGTGCCAGCAGCTCCCCGACAGGGGGGCCCGGGGAGCTGTTTTTT. It yields the protein CASSSPTGGPGELFF.

The sample holds many counts of this clonotype. V gene TRBV5-6 combines with J gene TRBJ1-6, with 7 bases that match TRBD1. This CDR3 is built from 17 residues. From germline, CDR1 is SGHDT and CDR2 YYEEEE. With 4 bases clipped from V and 4 bases from J, the junction kept 11 bases outside the gene matches. The CDR3 here is CASSVDRAGAYNSPLHF. The CDR3 DNA is TGTGCCAGCAGCGTAGACAGGGCGGGGGCATATAATTCACCCCTCCACTTT.

This clonotype was detected many times. The chain links TRBV4-2 to TRBJ2-7; maybe TRBD2 (5 bases). CDR1 LGHNA and CDR2 YNFKEQ come from the germline V gene. CDR3 length: 16 residues. The V end was cut by 4 bases, the J end by 4 bases, with 20 bases between. The CDR3 DNA follows: TGTGCCAGCAGCCCAGCCAACCAAGCGGCGGCTTACGAGCAGTACTTC. Protein product: CASSPANQAAAYEQYF.

This clonotype came up many times. The gene calls are TRBV7-2 and TRBJ1-1; no clear D. V lost 1 base, J lost 8 bases, and 5 bases lay in between. The V gene's germline CDR1 is SGHTA and CDR2 FQGNSA. There are 11 residues in the CDR3. CDR3 residues: CASSLVVEAFF. The DNA of the CDR3 is TGTGCCAGCAGCTTAGTGGTAGAAGCTTTCTTT.

This clonotype was counted ten times or more. The V call is TRBV20-1, the J call TRBJ2-7; 7 bases fit TRBD1. V shed 6 bases, J shed 0 bases, and the junction held 5 bases outside the gene matches. The CDR3 has 13 amino acids. The germline CDR1 and CDR2 sequences are DFQATT and SNEGSKA (reference sequence). The CDR3 DNA reads as TGCAGTGCGAACCGGGACAGCTCCTACGAGCAGTACTTC. It specifies CSANRDSSYEQYF.

This clonotype was seen at least ten times. V gene TRBV5-1 combines with J gene TRBJ1-1; possibly TRBD1 for D (6 bases). The CDR3 loop spans 13 amino acids. V lost 4 bases to trimming and J lost 2 bases, with 9 bases between them. Looked up from germline, CDR1 is SGHRS and CDR2 is YFSETQ. The DNA of the CDR3 is TGCGCCAGCAGCGAGGACAGTAACACTGAAGCTTTCTTT. The encoded protein is CASSEDSNTEAFF.

This clonotype was counted between two and nine times. This rearrangement joins TRBV7-2 to TRBJ1-4; D unresolved. Per germline, CDR1 SGHTA and CDR2 FQGNSA. The CDR3 is 13 amino acids. Trimming took off 1 base at V and 8 bases at J, with 8 bases between the two ends. CDR3 protein: CASSLDVREKLFF. The CDR3 DNA sequence: TGTGCCAGCAGCTTAGACGTTCGCGAAAAACTGTTTTTT.

This clonotype has at least ten counts. The chain recombines TRBV7-2 with TRBJ1-5, with D uncertain. This CDR3 has 12 amino acids. The germline V and J ends were trimmed by 3 bases and 9 bases, with 9 bases remaining between them. Germline CDR1 SGHTA, CDR2 FQGNSA. The CDR3: CASSLDDPPQHF. The CDR3 nucleotides read TGTGCCAGCAGCTTGGACGATCCGCCCCAGCATTTT.

This chain connects TRBV3-1 to TRBJ2-2; D remains ambiguous. Deletions cut 6 bases from V and 4 bases from J, with 9 bases between. CDR3 size: 13 residues. The germline V gene encodes CDR1 LGHDT and CDR2 YNNKEL (reference sequence). The CDR3 nucleotides read TGTGCCAGCAGATCAAGCACCACCGGGGAGCTGTTTTTT. This translates into CASRSSTTGELFF. The variable domain in full, with the rest retrieved from reference TRBV3-1 and TRBJ2-2, is DTAVSQTPKYLVTQMGNDKSIKCEQNLGHDTMYWYKQDSKKFLKIMFSYNNKELIINETVPNRFSPKSPDKAHLNLHINSLELGDSAVYFCASRSSTTGELFFGEGSRLTVL.

This clonotype was counted at least ten times. The genes are TRBV3-1 and TRBJ2-7; D is ambiguous. This CDR3 comprises 13 residues. Germline CDR1 and CDR2: LGHDT and YNNKEL (reference sequence). V lost 1 base and J 6 bases, leaving 10 bases between the germline ends. The CDR3: CASSQGQLTEQYF. The CDR3 coding sequence is TGTGCCAGCAGCCAAGGGCAGTTAACCGAGCAGTACTTC.

In its sample, this clonotype was seen a few times. This chain uses TRBV2 with TRBJ2-1; D unclear. The CDR3 covers 13 residues. Per germline, CDR1 SNHLY and CDR2 FYNNEI. With 2 bases removed from V and 9 bases from J, the gap between germline ends came to 11 bases. The CDR3 DNA follows: TGTGCCAGCAGTGAAAAAGTCCCCCCTGAGCAGTTCTTC. Translating gives CASSEKVPPEQFF.

The chain has TRBV20-1 and TRBJ1-6; 9 bases agree with TRBD1. The V and J ends lost 4 bases and 12 bases, in that order; junction bases with no gene match: 7. The germline gives CDR1 DFQATT, CDR2 SNEGSKA (reference sequence). The length of the CDR3 is 13 residues. The CDR3 loop reads CSAIYRDREPLHF. The CDR3 DNA follows: TGCAGTGCTATTTACCGGGACAGGGAACCCCTCCACTTT.

The CDR3 coding sequence is TGTGCCAGCAGCTCCCCTGGCGGGATTCCCTTGGGCGAGCAGTACTTC. Amino acids: CASSSPGGIPLGEQYF. The chain carries TRBV11-2 and TRBJ2-7, with D possibly TRBD2 on 6 matching bases. This CDR3 is built from 16 residues. Deletions cut 4 bases from V and 6 bases from J, with 22 bases between. The germline V gene encodes CDR1 SGHAT and CDR2 FQNNGV.